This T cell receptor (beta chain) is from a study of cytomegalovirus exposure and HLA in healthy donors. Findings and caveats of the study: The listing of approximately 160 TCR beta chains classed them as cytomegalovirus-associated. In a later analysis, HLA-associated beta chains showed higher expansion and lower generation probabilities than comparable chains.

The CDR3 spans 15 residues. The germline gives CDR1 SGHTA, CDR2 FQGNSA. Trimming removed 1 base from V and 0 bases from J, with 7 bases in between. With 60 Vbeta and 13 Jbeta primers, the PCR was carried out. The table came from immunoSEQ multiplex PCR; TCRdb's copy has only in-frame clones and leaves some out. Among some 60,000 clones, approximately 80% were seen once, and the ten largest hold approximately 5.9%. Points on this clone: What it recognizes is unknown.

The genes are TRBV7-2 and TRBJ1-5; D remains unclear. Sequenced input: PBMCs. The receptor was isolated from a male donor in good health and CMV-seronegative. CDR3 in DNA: TGTGCCAGCAGCTTAGAAGCTTATAGCAATCAGCCCCAGCATTTT. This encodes CASSLEAYSNQPQHF.